The clone carrying this T cell receptor (beta chain) has just a few counts. Its specificity is not known. This could be a read error, since a much larger clone is one nucleotide away. TCRdb's table, derived via immunoSEQ multiplex PCR, lists solely in-frame clones and lacks some. This repertoire holds some 60,000 clones, and none appear only once. This record belongs to a study of T cell clonality in common variable immunodeficiency. Study-level points and caveats: Shared TCRbeta clones were fewer between CVID subjects than controls. Fewer deletions and N-nucleotide insertions were reportedly seen in common variable immunodeficiency TCR beta sequences.

Sequencing input: peripheral blood mononuclear cells. This receptor was identified in a person aged 18 to 70 in good health.

The CDR3 reads CVSSPRDKPYEQYF. CDR3 bases read: TGTGTCAGCAGCCCCCGGGACAAACCCTACGAG. The rearrangement uses TRBV7-9 and TRBJ2-7, with D possibly TRBD1 on 6 matching bases. The read ends 3 residues shy of where the CDR3 ends; the end is completed using the germline J gene. Germline V gives CDR1 SEHNR, CDR2 FQNEAQ (reference sequence). The CDR3 has 14 amino acids.